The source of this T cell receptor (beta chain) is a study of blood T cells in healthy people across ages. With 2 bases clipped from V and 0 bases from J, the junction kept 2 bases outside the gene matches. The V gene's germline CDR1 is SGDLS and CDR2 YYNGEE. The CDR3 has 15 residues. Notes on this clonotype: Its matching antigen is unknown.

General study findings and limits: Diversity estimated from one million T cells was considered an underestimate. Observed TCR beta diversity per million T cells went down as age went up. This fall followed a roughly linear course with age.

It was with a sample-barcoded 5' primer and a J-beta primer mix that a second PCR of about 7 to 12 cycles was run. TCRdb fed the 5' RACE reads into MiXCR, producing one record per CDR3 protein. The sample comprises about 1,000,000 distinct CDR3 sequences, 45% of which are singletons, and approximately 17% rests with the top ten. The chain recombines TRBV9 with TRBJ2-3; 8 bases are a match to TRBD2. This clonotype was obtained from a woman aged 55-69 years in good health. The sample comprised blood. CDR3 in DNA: TGTGCCAGCAGCGTCGCTAGCGGGAGCACAGATACGCAGTATTTT. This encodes CASSVASGSTDTQYF.